This TCR beta chain was sequenced in a study of shared clonotypes between healthy human individuals (dated by TCRdb to 2018 to 2020). With regard to the full study: The cohort included three men and a couple of women between 18 and 49 years of age. Different laboratories and diverse techniques were used to prepare libraries and sequence TCR repertoires, to increase sequencing depth and limit assay-specific biases. To estimate repertoire size and how much clonotypes are shared between individuals, the study performed deep sequencing of blood TCR repertoires from roughly five healthy adults. Each donor's leukapheresis produced roughly between about 0.9 and 9.5 billion PBMCs.

Using the deep immunoSEQ assay, multiplex PCR amplified TCR CDR3 regions from genomic DNA. Extracted genomic DNA from each cell subset was spread evenly across all wells of several immunoSEQ 96-well plates, with each plate serving as a replicate. For unsorted PBMC, 250 to 350 ng of genomic DNA, equivalent to about 30,000 T cell genomes, went into each replicate PCR. Unsorted PBMC genomic DNA was sequenced across ten immunoSEQ deep assay plates. The purified libraries were quantified using a Qubit 3.0 fluorometer, sized with a Bioanalyzer 2100, and then quantified again using the KAPA Library Quantification kit. A separate single-read 150-cycle Illumina NextSeq 550 flow cell was used to sequence each immunoSEQ 96-well plate. The authors processed their data as follows. Because the immunoSEQ output held only junctional sequences and lacked quality scores, the filtering could not match the filtering applied to full-length reads. Sequences were annotated with PyIR, a Python wrapper for IgBLAST v1.9, using IMGT germline references to assign V/J genes and CDR3. Any read was removed if the V/J assignment was weak (E-value above 1e-6), the CDR3 was missing, or the read contained stop codons, out-of-frame junctions, or ambiguous translated residues. V3J clonotypes were defined by identical inferred V gene, J gene, and CDR3 amino acid sequence. To compute the percentage overlap between repertoires, the number of shared unique clonotypes was divided by the size of the smaller repertoire. Repertoire richness was assessed with RTK rarefaction, the Chao1 estimator, and Recon v2.1 estimates of unobserved clonotypes. TCRdb provides this immuneACCESS table in a form limited to in-frame rearrangements. Some clones are lacking; in checked studies, under half of them reflect an unresolved V gene, and why the rest are absent is not known. V, J and clone size are taken as reported in that table, and D and trimming were inferred from the DNA itself. This sample gives around 530,000 clones in total; just over 75% of them show up just once. 12% of the sample lies in the top ten.

The investigation overall reported the following: Only blood was sampled, and tissue TCR repertoires likely differ from those in blood. Pairwise subsampling led to the expectation that sequencing depth would affect the degree of clonotype sharing among donors. Because the study included only a small number of donors, the genetic and exposure-history diversity represented was limited.

Donors were healthy HIV-negative adults with no recently reported acute infections or vaccinations. All donors were Caucasian adults living in Nashville, Tennessee, USA. In the unsorted samples, 85 million to 100 million PBMCs were counted, and genomic DNA was extracted using the QIAamp DNA Blood Mini kit. Blood was obtained by leukapheresis, after which PBMCs were separated by Ficoll-Histopaque density gradient centrifugation and cryopreserved in liquid nitrogen vapor phase. The CDR3 runs 13 residues from the cysteine to the phenylalanine. Here the CDR3 DNA is all that survives: 39 bases in frame from base 1. V and J lose 6 bases and 0 bases, and a span of 11 bases separates them. CDR1 SQVTM and CDR2 ANQGSEA are derived from the germline V gene. A word on this clone: This receptor's antigen is unknown. No base quality information exists; no much larger clone differs at one position.

Sequenced: PBMCs. The receptor was derived from a woman aged 40 to 50 in good health. Some clones in this sample may be carry-over from other donors' samples. The chain is assembled from TRBV29-1 and TRBJ1-1; no confident D gene assignment can be made. The bases are TGCAGCGTACAGAATAACCTGAACACTGAAGCTTTCTTT. It codes for CSVQNNLNTEAFF.